A selection of T cell receptor beta chains follows, all from one sample in a study of T cell changes during pregnancy in multiple sclerosis. Some clones are missing from TCRdb's copy, which holds only in-frame ones; the method was immunoSEQ multiplex PCR. The sample carries tens of thousands of clones, 90% to 95% recorded once. The sample consisted of peripheral blood, taken in the first trimester of pregnancy. These receptors were collected from a female donor with multiple sclerosis, enrolled in a pregnancy study. Both conserved end residues are part of each CDR3. D genes are given only for firm matches. Clone size is given for some rows only: seen once, a few or many times, or a class if the clone is expanded.

v_gene	abundance	d_gene	j_gene	len	CDR3aa	CDR3nt
TRBV7-9	NA	NA	TRBJ1-1	14	CASSQSSSNTEAFF	TGTGCCAGCAGCCAGTCCAGTTCGAACACTGAAGCTTTCTTT
TRBV6-1	NA	NA	TRBJ2-1	15	CASSEAPGSSNEQFF	TGTGCCAGCAGTGAGGCCCCCGGGAGTAGCAATGAGCAGTTCTTC
TRBV27	NA	TRBD1	TRBJ1-2	13	CASSGDDRAGYTF	TGTGCCAGCAGTGGAGACGACAGGGCTGGCTACACCTTC
TRBV5-1	NA	TRBD2	TRBJ2-7	15	CASSLAGGTAYEQYF	TGCGCCAGCAGCTTGGCGGGAGGTACCGCCTACGAGCAGTACTTC
TRBV7-3	NA	TRBD1	TRBJ2-7	13	CASSPRTGAEQYF	TGTGCCAGCAGCCCAAGGACAGGGGCCGAGCAGTACTTC
TRBV14	NA	NA	TRBJ1-2	13	CASSRGNDYGYTF	TGTGCCAGCAGCAGGGGTAACGACTATGGCTACACCTTC
TRBV15	NA	NA	TRBJ2-3	14	CATSRAGGTDTQYF	TGTGCCACCAGCAGAGCCGGTGGCACAGATACGCAGTATTTT
TRBV5-4	NA	NA	TRBJ2-1	17	CASSFLLGGLSYNEQFF	TGTGCCAGCAGCTTTCTACTGGGAGGCCTCTCCTACAATGAGCAGTTCTTC
TRBV5-5	NA	NA	TRBJ1-4	15	CASSSTGLSLEKLFF	TGTGCCAGCAGCTCGACGGGACTCTCCCTTGAAAAACTGTTTTTT
TRBV6-6	NA	NA	TRBJ1-3	15	CASGPGGVSGNTIYF	TGTGCCAGCGGGCCAGGAGGGGTCTCTGGAAACACCATATATTTT
TRBV19	NA	NA	TRBJ1-5	17	CASSDGWGRALSEPQHF	TGTGCCAGTAGTGATGGGTGGGGCAGGGCCCTATCGGAGCCCCAGCATTTT
TRBV19	NA	TRBD2	TRBJ2-1	14	CATVLAGSYNEQFF	TGTGCCACCGTCCTAGCGGGCTCCTACAATGAGCAGTTCTTC
TRBV15	NA	NA	TRBJ2-3	16	CATSRKQRSFTDTQYF	TGTGCCACCAGCAGAAAGCAGCGGAGCTTCACAGATACGCAGTATTTT
TRBV11-2	NA	NA	TRBJ2-7	14	CASSLRHHSYEQYF	TGTGCCAGCAGCTTAAGACACCACTCCTACGAGCAGTACTTC
TRBV7-6	few	TRBD1	TRBJ2-1	13	CASSTGQNNEQFF	TGTGCCAGCAGCACGGGACAGAACAATGAGCAGTTCTTC
TRBV4-1	NA	TRBD2	TRBJ2-5	17	CASSQELAGGHRETQYF	TGCGCCAGCAGCCAAGAACTAGCGGGAGGGCATCGAGAGACCCAGTACTTC
TRBV27	NA	TRBD2	TRBJ2-7	15	CASTSLAGGKEEQYF	TGTGCCAGCACCTCTCTAGCGGGGGGAAAGGAAGAGCAGTACTTC
TRBV6-5	NA	TRBD1	TRBJ2-7	13	CASKDRGLEEQYF	TGTGCCAGCAAGGACAGGGGGCTGGAAGAGCAGTACTTC
TRBV11-2	NA	NA	TRBJ1-2	19	CASSLDSPRHADNNYGYTF	TGTGCCAGCAGCTTAGACTCGCCACGCCACGCGGACAATAACTATGGCTACACCTTC
TRBV4-3	NA	TRBD1	TRBJ2-6	17	CASSQGPGGSGANVLTF	TGCGCCAGCAGCCAAGGACCAGGGGGCTCTGGGGCCAACGTCCTGACTTTC
TRBV5-1	NA	NA	TRBJ1-2	13	CASSSILDDSLTF	TGCGCCAGCAGCTCAATACTTGACGACAGTCTCACCTTC
TRBV28	once	TRBD1	TRBJ1-2	19	CASSLSPSSEGAMGYGYTF	TGTGCCAGCAGTTTATCTCCGTCGAGTGAGGGGGCGATGGGCTATGGCTACACCTTC
TRBV29-1	NA	NA	TRBJ2-7	19	CSVGGPGTGEAGGSYEQYF	TGCAGCGTTGGCGGGCCTGGGACAGGGGAAGCGGGAGGGTCCTACGAGCAGTACTTC
TRBV18	NA	NA	TRBJ1-2	13	CASSLEIVYGYTF	TGTGCCAGCTCCTTGGAGATCGTCTATGGCTACACCTTC
TRBV5-4	NA	TRBD1	TRBJ1-2	17	CASSLGGNRGPFYGYTF	TGTGCCAGCAGCTTGGGGGGCAACAGGGGGCCCTTCTATGGCTACACCTTC
TRBV5-1	NA	TRBD2	TRBJ2-1	16	CASSLVTSGNYNEQFF	TGCGCCAGCAGCTTGGTGACTAGCGGTAACTACAATGAGCAGTTCTTC
TRBV10-3	NA	NA	TRBJ1-6	14	CAISEWGGNSPLHF	TGTGCCATCAGTGAGTGGGGGGGGAATTCACCCCTCCACTTT
TRBV6-1	NA	NA	TRBJ1-5	14	CASSDRDWEEPQHF	TGTGCCAGCAGTGACCGGGACTGGGAAGAGCCCCAGCATTTT
TRBV14	NA	NA	TRBJ2-7	17	CASSSTHSSYLSYEQYF	TGTGCCAGCAGCTCCACACATTCTAGCTACCTATCCTACGAGCAGTACTTC
TRBV6-6	NA	TRBD1	TRBJ1-2	15	CASSYSTGGFHGYTF	TGTGCCAGCAGTTACTCGACAGGGGGCTTTCATGGCTACACCTTC
TRBV7-8	NA	NA	TRBJ2-2	11	CASSPAGELFF	TGTGCCAGCAGCCCCGCCGGGGAGCTGTTTTTT
TRBV7-3	NA	NA	TRBJ1-1	14	CASSSQGTVAEAFF	TGTGCCAGCAGCTCCCAGGGTACAGTAGCTGAAGCTTTCTTT
TRBV5-1	NA	TRBD1	TRBJ1-1	14	CASSFGQGGTEAFF	TGCGCCAGCAGCTTCGGGCAGGGGGGCACTGAAGCTTTCTTT
TRBV7-8	NA	TRBD1	TRBJ1-2	13	CASSTDRASGYTF	TGTGCCAGCAGCACGGACAGGGCCTCTGGCTACACCTTC
TRBV10-3	once	TRBD2	TRBJ2-3	14	CAISAGTKVDTQYF	TGTGCCATCAGTGCCGGGACTAAGGTCGATACGCAGTATTTT
TRBV11-2	NA	TRBD1	TRBJ1-1	14	CASSQVHRDRGVFF	TGTGCCAGCAGCCAAGTACACCGGGACAGGGGAGTTTTCTTT
TRBV19	few	NA	TRBJ1-5	15	CASSIGGLTFRPQHF	TGTGCCAGTAGTATAGGGGGCCTCACTTTCCGGCCCCAGCATTTT